This TCR beta chain was retrieved from a study of blood T cell repertoires in COVID-19. Overall study: The United States, Italy and Spain provided the acute and convalescent COVID-19 samples. PBMCs, B-cell-depleted T cells, or T cells were the source of the cDNA or gDNA that made up the material.

TCRdb's copy holds only in-frame clones and misses some; the assay was immunoSEQ multiplex PCR. This repertoire shows about 46,000 clones, over 70% found once; its top ten account for approximately 15%. The sample was peripheral blood. The clonotype originates from a human donor in a cohort sampled during active COVID-19.

CDR3 sequence (DNA): TGCGCCAGCAGCCAAGACAGAAACTACAATGAGCAGTTCTTC. Its protein product is CASSQDRNYNEQFF. The rearrangement links TRBV4-3 to TRBJ2-1; D gene uncertain. CDR1 is LGHNA and CDR2 is YSLEER in the germline V gene. The CDR3 loop spans 14 amino acids. Trimming removed 0 bases from V and 3 bases from J, with 6 bases in between.